This is a list of T cell receptor beta chains from one sample in a study of shared T cell receptors in the human thymus. Repertoires were generated with immunoSEQ multiplex PCR, while TCRdb's copy carries only in-frame clones and drops some. The sample yields roughly 560,000 clones, around 78% seen once. These sequences were also reported in another study, on human thymus T cells.

Sequenced sample: thymocytes. The receptor set was obtained from a boy younger than two with a congenital heart defect. CDR3s include the opening cysteine and the closing phenylalanine or tryptophan. Fields, in order: V gene, CDR3 protein.

>TRBV6-5
CASSYGGLAKNIQYF
>TRBV19
CASSIKTGTGGREQYF
>TRBV5-4
CASRGWGNNEQFF
>TRBV27
CASRLRYRGREAFF
>TRBV6-1
CASSEASGREPPYEQYF
>TRBV4-1
CASSQPGGSGNTIYF
>TRBV18
CASSSGGGEQYF
>TRBV28
CASSLGGRQETQYF
>TRBV5-1
CASSLLAGDVEAKNIQYF
>TRBV29-1
CSVARDFTGELLF
>TRBV5-1
CASSPQTGKNTGELFF
>TRBV7-9
CASGGARGEQFF
>TRBV27
CASSPRERPNYGYTF
>TRBV5-4
CASSSPPVTSGSNEQFF
>TRBV2
CASSEIGTGPHEQYF
>TRBV6-1
CASSASGRERHTQYF